These T cell receptor beta chains were read from a single sample in a study of T cell changes during pregnancy in multiple sclerosis. Profiled with immunoSEQ multiplex PCR; TCRdb holds only in-frame clones, not every one. The sample includes about 66,000 clones, 91% seen only once; the top ten take approximately 5%. The specimen comprised CD8+ T cells from peripheral blood mononuclear cells, sampled before pregnancy. Every receptor here comes from a female donor with multiple sclerosis, enrolled in a pregnancy study. Both conserved end residues are part of each CDR3. Each record gives: CDR3 protein, V gene, clone size, J gene. The size of a clone is reported for some rows only, either as once, few or many, or as a class for expanded clones.

CASPLPLRNQPQHF	TRBV9	once	TRBJ1-5
CASNPIRTGGAKGYTF	TRBV9	NA	TRBJ1-2
CASSPFPNRDRVYGYTF	TRBV19	NA	TRBJ1-2
CASSYSIAGENTEAFF	TRBV6-5	NA	TRBJ1-1
CASSFVGRHYNEQFF	TRBV11-2	NA	TRBJ2-1
CASSVGGDEQYF	TRBV9	once	TRBJ2-7
CASSALGLAGARSTDTQYF	TRBV9	NA	TRBJ2-3
CASSLKGGTGRWYTEAFF	TRBV7-3	NA	TRBJ1-1
CASSRGINEQYF	TRBV6-1	once	TRBJ2-7
CASSLTTGVYEQYF	TRBV5-1	NA	TRBJ2-7
CASSAGVRDEQFF	TRBV6-6	once	TRBJ2-1
CASSQAPGLRPETQYF	TRBV14	NA	TRBJ2-5
CASSSGLSYEQYF	TRBV7-2	NA	TRBJ2-7
CASSFGTSGARDEKLFF	TRBV5-6	NA	TRBJ1-4
CASSWERGGHNEQFF	TRBV27	NA	TRBJ2-1
CASSQGLASTDTQYF	TRBV4-1	NA	TRBJ2-3
CASSYEQDEQYF	TRBV13	NA	TRBJ2-7
CASSSHLATNEKLFF	TRBV11-2	NA	TRBJ1-4
CASSVGVGAAYEQYF	TRBV9	NA	TRBJ2-7
CASTQWRDADQPQHF	TRBV6-1	NA	TRBJ1-5
CSVEFVRTGSYEQYF	TRBV29-1	NA	TRBJ2-7
CASSDGIFGNTIYF	TRBV9	NA	TRBJ1-3
CASSLDSPTGSYTF	TRBV5-1	NA	TRBJ1-2
CASSLIGRDTDSYEQYF	TRBV7-9	NA	TRBJ2-7
CSVEDRNGGYGYTF	TRBV29-1	NA	TRBJ1-2
CAISESRDRSYNEQFF	TRBV10-3	once	TRBJ2-1
CASSQLTGGWDRYTF	TRBV6-5	NA	TRBJ1-2
CASSPEAGLNEKLFF	TRBV18	NA	TRBJ1-4